The rows below give T cell receptor beta chains drawn from one sample of a study of molecular identifiers for immune sequencing clone quantification. TCRdb reanalysed the PCR reads using MiXCR and keeps one entry per CDR3 protein. Seen here are 65,000 or so distinct CDR3 sequences, under 20% observed once, and the top ten hold roughly 1.4%. The sequenced material came from naive CD8+ T cells from blood, with Jurkat cell RNA spiked in. Receptors originate from a human donor in good health. Some libraries in this study had Jurkat cell RNA spiked in. Both conserved end residues are part of each CDR3.

j_call v_call cdr3_aa
TRBJ2-7 TRBV12-3/TRBV12-4 CASSFSGGSYEQYF
TRBJ1-1 TRBV30 CAWSFPGVSEAFF
TRBJ2-4 TRBV11-1 CASSSSRGKNIQYF
TRBJ1-2 TRBV6-1 CASSEAPLGYGYTF
TRBJ1-4 TRBV15 CATSSSPGATNEKLFF
TRBJ2-3 TRBV4-1 CASSPLSDATDTQYF
TRBJ2-5 TRBV7-8 CASRSGGGETQYF
TRBJ2-1 TRBV14 CASSPPQATANEQFF
TRBJ2-6 TRBV7-9 CASRGLPQVSGANVLTF
TRBJ2-2 TRBV24-1 CATNGQGPGELFF
TRBJ1-2 TRBV6-1 CASSEHVGSGYTF
TRBJ1-6 TRBV5-4 CASSEDNSPLHF
TRBJ2-1 TRBV4-1 CASSQATRDEQFF
TRBJ2-3 TRBV27 CACSTRAEADTQYF
TRBJ1-6 TRBV6-5 CASSYFRASSYNSPLHF
TRBJ2-1 TRBV20-1 CSARPMESGIGREQFF
TRBJ2-7 TRBV27 CASSLKTPGLGYEQYF
TRBJ2-7 TRBV14 CASSHLAMGGEQYF
TRBJ2-1 TRBV19 CASSTGTSRWSDEQFF
TRBJ2-1 TRBV27 CASSLSLAGSYNEQFF
TRBJ2-3 TRBV7-8 CASSFLAGGNADTQYF
TRBJ2-3 TRBV11-2 CASSLGNRLADTQYF
TRBJ1-5 TRBV28 CASSRTGSQPQHF
TRBJ1-1 TRBV27 CASKLTGTPNTEAFF
TRBJ2-7 TRBV4-2 CASSPPGLASEQYF
TRBJ1-2 TRBV5-1 CASSSPGSNYGYTF
TRBJ1-1 TRBV7-9 CASSLVPRATEAFF
TRBJ1-2 TRBV25-1 CASSDQVQGRNGYTF
TRBJ1-5 TRBV20-1 CSATIQGEGNQPQHF
TRBJ2-7 TRBV18 CASSHNIAGGLRGEQYF
TRBJ1-2 TRBV29-1 CSVEVATPTMGYGYTF
TRBJ1-1 TRBV7-2 CASSLTSGNTEAFF
TRBJ2-3 TRBV28 CASSLGQSDTQYF
TRBJ1-1 TRBV5-4 CASSLEAGLATEAFF
TRBJ2-7 TRBV7-6 CAGSPPSGEQYF
TRBJ1-1 TRBV6-5 CASSYSQTGGTEAFF
TRBJ2-5 TRBV4-1 CASSHWDQELVETQYF
TRBJ2-3 TRBV20-1 CSARTSGFNTQYF
TRBJ2-3 TRBV6-1 CATWLTELDTQYF
TRBJ1-6 TRBV27 CASSLTGTGALHF
TRBJ1-1 TRBV20-1 CSARGRGRTEAFF
TRBJ2-1 TRBV27 CASSTGTDYNEQFF
TRBJ2-1 TRBV24-1 CATRAGDDYNEQFF
TRBJ1-3 TRBV29-1 CSVVEGRGNTIYF
TRBJ2-3 TRBV27 CASSPRTGASTDTQYF
TRBJ2-1 TRBV5-1 CASRSGTNANEQFF
TRBJ2-7 TRBV20-1 CSATTSGRSYATYEQYF
TRBJ2-3 TRBV5-1 CASSLAGPAADTQYF
TRBJ2-2 TRBV4-1 CASSWENTGELFF
TRBJ2-2 TRBV30 CAWNWGVGTGELFF
TRBJ1-5 TRBV2 CASSERAGENQPQHF
TRBJ2-7 TRBV7-6 CASSHSWSQAEQYF
TRBJ2-5 TRBV11-2 CASTQDPGRGLETQYF
TRBJ1-5 TRBV20-1 CSAGKQGAINQPQHF
TRBJ1-1 TRBV5-6 CASSLNGGGRTEAFF
TRBJ2-5 TRBV28 CASSPVGTEQETQYF
TRBJ2-2 TRBV27 CASSLSPGSMVTGELFF
TRBJ1-5 TRBV28 CASSLRGGNNQPQHF
TRBJ1-5 TRBV21-1 CARKGGLRSNQPQHF
TRBJ2-7 TRBV18 CASSPRVRGADTYEQYF